This entry lists 5 T cell receptor beta chains sequenced from one sample in a study of T cell repertoires in cytomegalovirus infection (dated by TCRdb to the late 2010s). Sequencing used an Illumina HiSeq 1500. In-frame beta chains were kept once TCRdb had trimmed the public reads at Q25 with fastp and called clones with MiXCR. Rows matching on CDR3 protein sequence are summarized as one entry with the most common DNA and genes. In all, the sample holds around 740,000 distinct CDR3 sequences, and 35% to 45% of those were seen once. 2.5% to 3.5% of the sample rests with the top ten. Sequenced: PBMCs. The source of these receptors is a human donor in good health (CMV status not recorded). Some clones in this sample may be carry-over from other donors' samples.

Points on this clonotype: Compared with germline, one end of the junction differs, possibly owing to a read error. This chain uses TRBV5-4 with TRBJ1-6, with D unclear. The CDR3 has 14 amino acids. Germline CDR1 SGHNT, CDR2 YYREEE (reference sequence). The CDR3 loop is CVSSSASSNSPLHF. CDR3 in DNA: TGTGTCAGCAGCTCAGCCTCGTCTAATTCACCCCTCCACTTT.

This chain connects TRBV7-2 to TRBJ2-7; D gene ambiguous. The germline V and J ends were trimmed by 2 bases and 2 bases, with 7 bases remaining between them. Germline assignment: CDR1 SGHTA and CDR2 FQGNSA. The CDR3 extends over 13 amino acids. CDR3 bases: TGTGCCAGCAGCTTACTGATAACCTACGAGCAGTACTTC. Translation gives CASSLLITYEQYF.

This clonotype was detected only a few times. This chain uses TRBV7-2 with TRBJ1-2; D not resolved. Trimming took 8 bases from V and 6 from J, leaving 10 bases between them. CDR3 length: 11 residues. The germline CDR1 and CDR2 sequences are SGHTA and FQGNSA. As DNA, the CDR3 is TGTGCCAGCGGGCAGGTTGATGGCTACACCTTC. Its protein is CASGQVDGYTF.

The sample holds a few counts of this clonotype. The genes are TRBV12-3 or TRBV12-4 and TRBJ2-6; D is unclear. Between the trimmed V and J ends, which lost 0 bases and 6 bases, there was a span of 6 bases. This CDR3 comprises 14 residues. The CDR3 spells CASSLASPANVLTF. The CDR3 region has the DNA TGTGCCAGCAGTTTAGCGTCCCCGGCCAACGTCCTGACTTTC.

The rearrangement joins TRBV27 to TRBJ2-4, with D hard to call. With 6 bases removed from V and 5 bases from J, the gap between germline ends came to 17 bases. The germline V gene has CDR1 MNHEY and CDR2 SMNVEV (reference sequence). The CDR3 runs 15 residues. The CDR3 sequence is CASRPTLGSENIQYF. The DNA of the CDR3 is TGTGCCAGCAGACCGACCCTAGGATCTGAAAACATTCAGTACTTC.